One and the same sample provided the 2 T cell receptor beta chains below, sequenced in a study of liver allograft versus peripheral blood T cells. Study-wide context: Recipients' peripheral blood T cell receptor repertoires were compared with those in transplanted livers.

MiXCR, applied by TCRdb to the reads, yields one record per CDR3 protein. In the table there are around 9,000 distinct CDR3 sequences, roughly 20% of which are singletons. The origin of the receptors is a human patient who had a liver transplant. The T cells may partly be graft donor cells.

Judged by abundance, this clonotype is medium-sized. The chain carries TRBV19 and TRBJ1-2; D gene ambiguous. The CDR3 spans 14 residues. V was clipped by 1 base and J by 2 bases, with 8 bases between them. Germline lookup yields CDR1 LNHDA and CDR2 SQIVND (reference sequence). This chain's CDR3 is CASSIGRQNYGYTF. As DNA, the CDR3 is TGTGCCAGTAGTATAGGCCGGCAGAACTATGGCTACACCTTC.

In this sample, this clonotype turned up a few times. The genes are TRBV6-6 and TRBJ1-2; D not resolved. Per the germline V gene, CDR1 is MNHNY and CDR2 is SVGAGI (reference sequence). The CDR3 is made up of 13 amino acids. V was shortened by 2 bases and J by 5 bases, with 9 bases between the two germline ends. DNA of the CDR3: TGTGCCAGCAGTTACCCCGGTATTTATGGCTACACCTTC. As protein: CASSYPGIYGYTF.